Listed below are T cell receptor beta chains from one sample, sequenced in a study of cytomegalovirus exposure and HLA in healthy donors. Measured with immunoSEQ multiplex PCR; TCRdb has only the in-frame clones, and not every one. The sample holds about 130,000 clones, 80% to 90% seen once. Sequencing input: PBMCs. The receptors were gathered from a woman aged 40 to 50 in good health and CMV-seropositive. Each CDR3 is given with its conserved first and last residue. The order of the fields is clone size, V gene, J gene, CDR3 length, D gene, CDR3 DNA, CDR3 protein. A D gene is named only where the DNA matches it firmly. Clone size appears in some rows only: once, few, many, or a class for an expanded clone.

size: -
V: TRBV5-1
J: TRBJ1-3
length: 15
D: TRBD1
DNA: TGCGCCAGCAGCCAGGGACAGGGTGCTGGAAACACCATATATTTT
CDR3: CASSQGQGAGNTIYF

size: -
V: TRBV27
J: TRBJ2-7
length: 13
D: TRBD2
DNA: TGTGCCAGCAGTTCCGGGGGACTAGCGGGACTCGGGTTC
CDR3: CASSSGGLAGLGF

size: -
V: TRBV7-8
J: TRBJ1-1
length: 18
D: -
DNA: TGTGCCAGCAGCTTAGCGAGCAGGTTAGCAGGGGTGAACACTGAAGCTTTCTTT
CDR3: CASSLASRLAGVNTEAFF

size: once
V: TRBV14
J: TRBJ2-2
length: 16
D: -
DNA: TGTGCCAGCAGCCAAGACGGCGGGATAATGTCCGGGGAGCTGTTTTTT
CDR3: CASSQDGGIMSGELFF

size: -
V: TRBV5-1
J: TRBJ1-5
length: 14
D: -
DNA: TGCGCCAGCAGCCCCAGGGATCCCTCTCAGCCCCAGCATTTT
CDR3: CASSPRDPSQPQHF

size: -
V: TRBV29-1
J: TRBJ2-1
length: 12
D: TRBD1
DNA: TGCAGCGTTGAGGACAGGTACAATGAGCAGTTCTTC
CDR3: CSVEDRYNEQFF

size: -
V: TRBV30
J: TRBJ1-4
length: 14
D: -
DNA: TGTGCCTGGAGTCAATCCTGGAGTAATGAAAAACTGTTTTTT
CDR3: CAWSQSWSNEKLFF

size: -
V: TRBV7-2
J: TRBJ1-2
length: 15
D: TRBD1
DNA: TGTGCCAGCAGCTCATGGACAGGGGGTGGGTATGGCTACACCTTC
CDR3: CASSSWTGGGYGYTF

size: -
V: TRBV5-1
J: TRBJ2-7
length: 12
D: -
DNA: TGCGCCAGCAGCTTGCCCAGTTACGAGCAGTACTTC
CDR3: CASSLPSYEQYF

size: -
V: TRBV28
J: TRBJ1-4
length: 14
D: -
DNA: TGTGCCAGCAGTTTATCCGCAACTAATGAAAAACTGTTTTTT
CDR3: CASSLSATNEKLFF

size: -
V: TRBV27
J: TRBJ2-7
length: 14
D: -
DNA: TGTGCCAGCAGTTCACTCGGGACTGTGTACGAGCAGTACTTC
CDR3: CASSSLGTVYEQYF

size: -
V: TRBV28
J: TRBJ2-5
length: 15
D: TRBD2
DNA: TGTGCCAGCAGCCCCGGACTAGCAGGCCAAGAGACCCAGTACTTC
CDR3: CASSPGLAGQETQYF

size: -
V: TRBV9
J: TRBJ1-1
length: 13
D: -
DNA: TGTGCCAGCAGCCCCGGACTTAACACTGAAGCTTTCTTT
CDR3: CASSPGLNTEAFF

size: once
V: TRBV4-1
J: TRBJ2-7
length: 14
D: -
DNA: TGCGCCAGCAGCCCGACCGCAGGTACCTACGAGCAGTACTTC
CDR3: CASSPTAGTYEQYF

size: -
V: TRBV28
J: TRBJ2-7
length: 14
D: -
DNA: TGTGCCAGCAGTTCTTACAGGGACCCCTACGAGCAGTACTTC
CDR3: CASSSYRDPYEQYF

size: -
V: TRBV5-4
J: TRBJ2-7
length: 16
D: TRBD2
DNA: TGTGCCAGCAGCGGACGGACTAGCGGGGGGTCCTACGAGCAGTACTTC
CDR3: CASSGRTSGGSYEQYF

size: -
V: TRBV29-1
J: TRBJ2-1
length: 14
D: -
DNA: TGCAGCGTTGCAGGGCCTAGCTCCTACAATGAGCAGTTCTTC
CDR3: CSVAGPSSYNEQFF

size: -
V: TRBV27
J: TRBJ2-1
length: 15
D: -
DNA: TGTGCCAGCAGTTTATTGGGGGGTTCCTACAATGAGCAGTTCTTC
CDR3: CASSLLGGSYNEQFF

size: -
V: TRBV27
J: TRBJ1-2
length: 15
D: TRBD1
DNA: TGTGCCAGCAGTTTCGGGACAGGGGGCAACTATGGCTACACCTTC
CDR3: CASSFGTGGNYGYTF

size: -
V: TRBV2
J: TRBJ2-3
length: 14
D: -
DNA: TGTGCCAGCACCCTGGCGGTTAGCACAGATACGCAGTATTTT
CDR3: CASTLAVSTDTQYF

size: -
V: TRBV9
J: TRBJ1-3
length: 16
D: -
DNA: TGTGCCAGCAGCGTAGAATCGGCAGGCTCTGGAAACACCATATATTTT
CDR3: CASSVESAGSGNTIYF

size: -
V: TRBV9
J: TRBJ1-1
length: 13
D: -
DNA: TGTGCCAGCAGCGCCGGACAGAACACTGAAGCTTTCTTT
CDR3: CASSAGQNTEAFF

size: -
V: TRBV28
J: TRBJ1-4
length: 17
D: -
DNA: TGTGCCAGCAGTTTCCGCCATCGAGCACTTTCTTCCGAAAAACTGTTTTTT
CDR3: CASSFRHRALSSEKLFF

size: few
V: TRBV4-3
J: TRBJ2-3
length: 15
D: TRBD2
DNA: TGCGCCAGCAGCCAAGGAGTCAGAGCGGGGGATACGCAGTATTTT
CDR3: CASSQGVRAGDTQYF

size: -
V: TRBV6-5
J: TRBJ1-1
length: 11
D: TRBD1
DNA: TGTGCCAGCCGCTGGACAGGTGAAGCTTTCTTT
CDR3: CASRWTGEAFF

size: -
V: TRBV7-9
J: TRBJ2-5
length: 11
D: -
DNA: TGTGCCAGCAGCCGAGAAGAGACCCAGTACTTC
CDR3: CASSREETQYF

size: -
V: TRBV28
J: TRBJ2-7
length: 15
D: TRBD1
DNA: TGTGCCAGCAGTACGCGGACAGGCGCTTTGAGGGAGCAGTACTTC
CDR3: CASSTRTGALREQYF

size: -
V: TRBV11-2
J: TRBJ2-7
length: 13
D: TRBD1
DNA: TGTGCCAGCAGCTCCCTGGGACAGGGCGAGCAGTACTTC
CDR3: CASSSLGQGEQYF

size: -
V: TRBV4-3
J: TRBJ2-5
length: 15
D: TRBD2
DNA: TGCGCCAGCACGGTTAGCGGGAGGGCGGGGGAGACCCAGTACTTC
CDR3: CASTVSGRAGETQYF

size: -
V: TRBV19
J: TRBJ2-7
length: 14
D: TRBD1
DNA: TGTGCCAGTAGTATGGGACAGGCGTCCTACGAGCAGTACTTC
CDR3: CASSMGQASYEQYF

size: -
V: TRBV6-6
J: TRBJ2-3
length: 15
D: TRBD1
DNA: TGTGCCAGCAGATTGGACAGGGGAGGGGCAGATACGCAGTATTTT
CDR3: CASRLDRGGADTQYF

size: -
V: TRBV28
J: TRBJ1-5
length: 17
D: -
DNA: TGTGCCAGCAGTCCTCCCGGGGTGGGGAGTAGCAATCAGCCCCAGCATTTT
CDR3: CASSPPGVGSSNQPQHF

size: -
V: TRBV6-5
J: TRBJ1-2
length: 13
D: -
DNA: TGTGCCAGCAGTAAAACAGGAATCTATGGCTACACCTTC
CDR3: CASSKTGIYGYTF

size: -
V: TRBV28
J: TRBJ1-2
length: 14
D: -
DNA: TGTGCCAGCAGTTTAGTGGGCAATAACTATGGCTACACCTTC
CDR3: CASSLVGNNYGYTF

size: -
V: TRBV11-3
J: TRBJ2-7
length: 17
D: TRBD1
DNA: TGTGCCAGCAGCTTAGGACCCGGGACAGGGGACCCCTACGAGCAGTACTTC
CDR3: CASSLGPGTGDPYEQYF

size: -
V: TRBV11-2
J: TRBJ2-7
length: 15
D: -
DNA: TGTGCCAGCAGCTTAGGTCCGGGGTCCAGATACGAGCAGTACTTC
CDR3: CASSLGPGSRYEQYF

size: once
V: TRBV27
J: TRBJ2-1
length: 15
D: -
DNA: TGTGCCAGCAGTTCGGAGTTCGTAGCCTACAATGAGCAGTTCTTC
CDR3: CASSSEFVAYNEQFF

size: few
V: TRBV9
J: TRBJ2-4
length: 15
D: -
DNA: TGTGCCAGCAGCAAAGGGGGATTGAGTCAAAACATTCAGTACTTC
CDR3: CASSKGGLSQNIQYF

size: -
V: TRBV9
J: TRBJ2-1
length: 13
D: -
DNA: TGTGCCAGCAGCGTAAGAGGGGAGGATGAGCAGTTCTTC
CDR3: CASSVRGEDEQFF

size: -
V: TRBV9
J: TRBJ2-7
length: 17
D: TRBD2
DNA: TGTGCCAGCAGCGTAGGGGTGGGAGGGCCCTCATCCTACGAGCAGTACTTC
CDR3: CASSVGVGGPSSYEQYF

size: -
V: TRBV7-3
J: TRBJ2-2
length: 13
D: -
DNA: TGTGCCAGCAGCGAACAGGGAAACGGGGAGCTGTTTTTT
CDR3: CASSEQGNGELFF

size: -
V: TRBV15
J: TRBJ2-3
length: 17
D: TRBD2
DNA: TGTGCCACCAGCAGACTTCAGACTAGCGGGAGGGTAGATACGCAGTATTTT
CDR3: CATSRLQTSGRVDTQYF

size: -
V: TRBV25-1
J: TRBJ2-7
length: 14
D: -
DNA: TGTGCCAGCAGTGAAGAGGACAGCAACTACGAGCAGTACTTC
CDR3: CASSEEDSNYEQYF

size: few
V: TRBV5-4
J: TRBJ1-2
length: 14
D: TRBD1
DNA: TGTGCCAGCAGCTTGAATCAGGGGGCGGGGGGCTACACCTTC
CDR3: CASSLNQGAGGYTF

size: -
V: TRBV14
J: TRBJ1-2
length: 13
D: -
DNA: TGTGCCAGCAGCCAAAGTCTTCAGGGTGGCTACACCTTC
CDR3: CASSQSLQGGYTF

size: -
V: TRBV6-6
J: TRBJ1-2
length: 14
D: TRBD1
DNA: TGTGCCGCCAGAGACAGGGGAGGGTACTATGGCTACACCTTC
CDR3: CAARDRGGYYGYTF

size: once
V: TRBV27
J: TRBJ2-4
length: 14
D: -
DNA: TGTGCCAGCAGTTTATCCAGGGCCAAAAACATTCAGTACTTC
CDR3: CASSLSRAKNIQYF

size: -
V: TRBV9
J: TRBJ2-2
length: 16
D: TRBD2
DNA: TGTGCCAGCAGCGTAGGAGGACTAGCGAACACCGGGGAGCTGTTTTTT
CDR3: CASSVGGLANTGELFF

size: -
V: TRBV4-2
J: TRBJ1-5
length: 15
D: TRBD1
DNA: TGTGCCAGCAGCCAGACAGACAGGGAAAATCAGCCCCAGCATTTT
CDR3: CASSQTDRENQPQHF

size: -
V: TRBV10-1
J: TRBJ2-4
length: 17
D: TRBD2
DNA: TGCGCCAGCACCATATTTAAGCGGGAGTCCACCAAAAACATTCAGTACTTC
CDR3: CASTIFKRESTKNIQYF

size: few
V: TRBV5-6
J: TRBJ1-5
length: 15
D: TRBD1
DNA: TGTGCCAGCAGCTTCGGGACAGGGCTAGGTCAGCCCCAGCATTTT
CDR3: CASSFGTGLGQPQHF

size: -
V: TRBV6-5
J: TRBJ2-4
length: 14
D: TRBD2
DNA: TGTGCCAGCAGGGCTAGCGGGAGGTCTAACATTCAGTACTTC
CDR3: CASRASGRSNIQYF

size: few
V: TRBV30
J: TRBJ2-1
length: 15
D: -
DNA: TGTGCCTGGAGTCCCCGAGAGCGGAACAGCAATGAGCAGTTCTTC
CDR3: CAWSPRERNSNEQFF

size: -
V: TRBV28
J: TRBJ2-7
length: 16
D: -
DNA: TGTGCCAGCAGTCTCCCTCTACGCGTTCCCCACTACGAGCAGTACTTC
CDR3: CASSLPLRVPHYEQYF

size: once
V: TRBV12-1
J: TRBJ2-7
length: 15
D: -
DNA: TGTGCCAGCAGCCGTGCCAGGGCGATTTCATACGAGCAGTACTTC
CDR3: CASSRARAISYEQYF